The 7 T cell receptor beta chains reported below all come from one sample, sequenced in a study of vaccination and CD4 T cells after COVID-19. As for treatment: roughly 10-day PBMC culture with coronavirus spike peptide pools or control peptides (ViraFEST assay). The unexposed donor gave CD4+ T cells before the COVID-19 pandemic (2011-2018). CD4+ T cells that had been cultured provided DNA sequenced with the Oncomine TCR Beta short-read assay. TCRdb reprocessed the PCR reads via MiXCR and lists one record per CDR3 protein. Of about 5,900 distinct CDR3 sequences listed, approximately 30% are singletons. These TCRs are of unknown antigen specificity. Sequenced sample: CD4+ T cells from blood, cultured in vitro. The receptor source for this set is a human donor in good health.

The chain links TRBV20-1 to TRBJ2-5; perhaps D is TRBD1 or TRBD2 (5 bases each). From germline, CDR1 is DFQATT and CDR2 SNEGSKA (reference sequence). CDR3 length equals 14 residues. The V and J ends lost 6 bases and 0 bases respectively, with 14 bases between them. Written as DNA, the CDR3 is TGCAGTGCCCCTCCCGGGACCCACCAAGAGACCCAGTACTTC. This translates into CSAPPGTHQETQYF.

This clonotype is categorized as medium-sized. The chain uses TRBV27 and TRBJ2-1; no definite D call. V lost 1 base and J 9 bases, leaving 13 bases between the germline ends. This CDR3 region has 14 residues. Germline CDR1 is MNHEY and CDR2 is SMNVEV (reference sequence). The CDR3 sequence is CASSLYPEGVEQFF. The CDR3 DNA sequence: TGTGCCAGCAGTTTATATCCAGAAGGCGTTGAGCAGTTCTTC.

The gene calls are TRBV19 and TRBJ2-3; 9 positions match TRBD2. The CDR3 extends over 16 amino acids. J gave up 1 base and V 3 bases, and 5 bases lay outside the gene matches. Germline CDR1 reads LNHDA; CDR2 reads SQIVND (reference sequence). The CDR3: CASSMGTSSGTDTQYF. The CDR3 DNA is TGTGCCAGTAGTATGGGGACTAGCAGTGGCACAGATACGCAGTATTTT.

This clonotype is categorized as medium-sized. The chain links TRBV27 to TRBJ1-2, with 10 bases identical to TRBD1. V was pared by 5 bases and J by 6 bases, with 9 bases of the junction left unmatched. The V gene's germline CDR1 is MNHEY and CDR2 SMNVEV (reference sequence). This CDR3 contains 15 residues. The CDR3 DNA follows: TGTGCCAGCAGTACCTTGACAGGGGGCCCGAATGGCTACACCTTC. It encodes CASSTLTGGPNGYTF.

This clonotype has only a few counts. The J gene is TRBJ2-1, the V gene TRBV7-8; D is unclear. The CDR3 has 14 residues. Germline CDR1 reads SGHVS; CDR2 reads FQNEAQ. V lost 5 bases to trimming and J lost 7 bases, with 15 bases between them. DNA of the CDR3: TGTGCCAGCAGCCTCGGACCTAGTAGGAATGAGCAGTTCTTC. This sequence encodes CASSLGPSRNEQFF.

The rearrangement links TRBV5-1 to TRBJ1-1, with TRBD1 matching 9 bases. The V and J ends lost 4 bases and 1 base, in that order; junction bases with no gene match: 5. CDR3 size: 15 residues. Germline lookup yields CDR1 SGHRS and CDR2 YFSETQ. The CDR3 DNA follows: TGCGCCAGCAGCCTAGGACAGGGGACGAACACTGAAGCTTTCTTT. Its protein is CASSLGQGTNTEAFF.

This clonotype was detected a few times. V and J are TRBV2 and TRBJ2-5, with D perhaps given as TRBD1 or TRBD2 (5 bases each). CDR3 size: 11 residues. Trimming took 7 bases from V and 5 from J, leaving 8 bases between them. Germline CDR1 SNHLY, CDR2 FYNNEI. DNA for the CDR3: TGTGCCAGCATGAGGGGCGAGACCCAGTACTTC. Translated, it gives CASMRGETQYF. The full variable domain, its missing parts supplied by reference TRBV2 and TRBJ2-5, is EPEVTQTPSHQVTQMGQEVILRCVPISNHLYFYWYRQILGQKVEFLVSFYNNEISEKSEIFDDQFSVERPDGSNFTLKIRSTKLEDSAMYFCASMRGETQYFGPGTRLLVL.